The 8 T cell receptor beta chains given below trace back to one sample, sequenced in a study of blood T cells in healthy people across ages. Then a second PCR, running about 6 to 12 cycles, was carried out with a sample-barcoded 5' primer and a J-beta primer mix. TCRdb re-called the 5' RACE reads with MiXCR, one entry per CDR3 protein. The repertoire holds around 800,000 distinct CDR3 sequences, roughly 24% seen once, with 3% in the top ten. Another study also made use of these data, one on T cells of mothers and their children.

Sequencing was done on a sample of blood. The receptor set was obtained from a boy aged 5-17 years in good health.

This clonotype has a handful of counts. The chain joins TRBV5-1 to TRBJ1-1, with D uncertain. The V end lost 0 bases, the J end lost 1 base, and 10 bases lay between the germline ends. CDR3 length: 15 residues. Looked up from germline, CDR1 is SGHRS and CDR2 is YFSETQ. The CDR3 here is CASSLVAPQNTEAFF. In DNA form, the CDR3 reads TGCGCCAGCAGCTTGGTAGCCCCACAGAACACTGAAGCTTTCTTT.

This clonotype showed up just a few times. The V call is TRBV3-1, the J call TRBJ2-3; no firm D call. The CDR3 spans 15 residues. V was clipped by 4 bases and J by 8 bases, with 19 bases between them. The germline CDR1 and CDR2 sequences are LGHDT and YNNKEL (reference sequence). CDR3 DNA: TGTGCCAGCAGCCGCATAACTCATCGGCTGAGTACGCAGTATTTT. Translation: CASSRITHRLSTQYF.

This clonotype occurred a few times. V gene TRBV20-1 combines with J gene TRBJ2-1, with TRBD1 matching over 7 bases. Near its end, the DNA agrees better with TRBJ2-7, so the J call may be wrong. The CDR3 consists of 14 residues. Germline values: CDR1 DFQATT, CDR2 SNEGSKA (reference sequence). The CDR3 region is CSANLGTVAYEQYF. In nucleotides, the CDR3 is TGCAGTGCTAATTTAGGGACAGTGGCCTACGAGCAGTACTTC.

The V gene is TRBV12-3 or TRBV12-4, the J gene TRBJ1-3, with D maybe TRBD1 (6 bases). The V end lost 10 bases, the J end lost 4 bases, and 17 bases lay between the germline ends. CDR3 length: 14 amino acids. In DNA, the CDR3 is TGTGCCACCTCGGGGGCCCGGGGGGGAAACACCATATATTTT. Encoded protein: CATSGARGGNTIYF.

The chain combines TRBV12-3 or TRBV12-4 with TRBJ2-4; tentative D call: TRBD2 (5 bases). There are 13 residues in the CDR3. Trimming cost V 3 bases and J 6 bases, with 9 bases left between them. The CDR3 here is CASSFPDSNIQYF. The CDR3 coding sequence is TGTGCCAGCAGTTTCCCGGACTCAAACATTCAGTACTTC.

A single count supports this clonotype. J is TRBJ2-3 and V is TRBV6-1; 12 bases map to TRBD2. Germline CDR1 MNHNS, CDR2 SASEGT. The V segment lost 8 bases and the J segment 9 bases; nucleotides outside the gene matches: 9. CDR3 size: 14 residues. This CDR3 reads CASASGGAPWTQYF. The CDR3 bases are TGTGCCAGCGCTAGCGGGGGGGCGCCGTGGACGCAGTATTTT.

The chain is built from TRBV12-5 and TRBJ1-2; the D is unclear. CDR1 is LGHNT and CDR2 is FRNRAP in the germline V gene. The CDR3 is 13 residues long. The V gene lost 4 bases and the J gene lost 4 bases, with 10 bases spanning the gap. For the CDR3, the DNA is TGTGCTAGTGGTTCCTCAGTCGTCTATGGCTACACCTTC. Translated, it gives CASGSSVVYGYTF.

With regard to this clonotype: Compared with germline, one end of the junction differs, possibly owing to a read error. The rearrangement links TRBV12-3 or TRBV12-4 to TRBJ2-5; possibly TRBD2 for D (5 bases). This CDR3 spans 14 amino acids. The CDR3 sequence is CARSSTTGSETQYF. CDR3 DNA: TGTGCCAGAAGTTCCACTACGGGGTCAGAGACCCAGTACTTC.